This TCR beta chain was identified during a study of cytomegalovirus exposure and HLA in healthy donors. This CDR3 spans 15 amino acids. The V and J ends lost 2 bases and 4 bases respectively, with 14 bases between them. CDR1 SEHNR and CDR2 FQNEAQ come from the germline V gene (reference sequence). Notes on this clone: The antigen remains undetermined.

General observations from the study: Some V segments (TRBV6-2 and TRBV6-3 among them) were excluded as indistinguishable.

Researchers ran the PCR with 60 Vbeta and 13 Jbeta primers. The assay was immunoSEQ multiplex PCR, and TCRdb's table has in-frame clones only and misses some. The sample includes around 150,000 clones, around 74% of them seen just once. Sequences were obtained from PBMCs. This chain connects TRBV7-9 to TRBJ1-1, with a possible D match to TRBD1 (6 bases). The source of this sequence is a female donor in good health and CMV-seronegative. Here the CDR3 reads CASSLLRGGGTEAFF. The CDR3 nucleotides are TGTGCCAGCAGCTTATTGCGTGGGGGCGGCACTGAAGCTTTCTTT.